Each of the 13 T cell receptor beta chains below was sequenced from the same sample in a study. TCRdb re-derived calls from the RT-PCR reads in MiXCR, one entry per CDR3 protein. The sample records about 680,000 distinct CDR3 sequences, 14% being singletons. Sequencing was performed on memory CD4+ T cells from blood. Receptors originate from a female donor in good health, serving as a healthy control.

This clonotype was picked up a small number of times. The chain has TRBV20-1 and TRBJ1-5; D not certain. Germline CDR1 and CDR2: DFQATT and SNEGSKA (reference sequence). CDR3 size: 16 residues. Trimming left V 0 bases short and J 2 bases short, with 14 bases between. The CDR3 spells CSARDAAHGGNQPQHF. The CDR3, as DNA: TGCAGTGCTAGAGATGCGGCCCATGGTGGCAATCAGCCCCAGCATTTT.

This clonotype appeared a few times. The CDR3 sequence: CASSRGDNSYEQYF. The CDR3 nucleotides are TGTGCCAGCTCACGGGGGGACAACTCCTACGAGCAGTACTTC. This chain joins TRBV18 and TRBJ2-7; the D call may be TRBD1 or TRBD2 (6 bases each). Per germline, CDR1 KGHSH and CDR2 LQKENI. The V end lost 4 bases, the J end lost 0 bases, and 10 bases lay between the germline ends. The CDR3 is 14 residues long.

The chain is built from TRBV5-1 and TRBJ1-4; D uncertain. This CDR3 is built from 16 residues. Trimming shortened V by 4 bases and J by 2 bases, and 15 bases separated the two germline ends. Germline CDR1 and CDR2: SGHRS and YFSETQ. As DNA, the CDR3 is TGCGCCAGCAGCCCACAACCCGCGGACACTAATGAAAAACTGTTTTTT. It translates to CASSPQPADTNEKLFF.

The chain uses TRBV7-9 and TRBJ1-1, with D possibly being TRBD1 (5 bases). This CDR3 region has 13 residues. Germline V gives CDR1 SEHNR, CDR2 FQNEAQ (reference sequence). The V gene lost 4 bases and the J gene lost 4 bases, with 10 bases spanning the gap. Written as DNA, the CDR3 is TGTGCCAGCAGCTGGGGGTTAGGCACTGAAGCTTTCTTT. It translates to CASSWGLGTEAFF.

Only a few counts were recorded for this clonotype. The chain recombines TRBV28 with TRBJ2-7; D is undetermined. With 5 bases removed from V and 2 bases from J, the gap between germline ends came to 19 bases. Looked up from germline, CDR1 is MDHEN and CDR2 is SYDVKM. CDR3 length: 16 amino acids. CDR3 amino acids: CASSPGLGTETYEQYF. The CDR3 DNA is TGTGCCAGCAGTCCCGGTTTAGGTACGGAAACCTACGAGCAGTACTTC.

This chain uses TRBV20-1 with TRBJ2-1; D is possibly TRBD2 (5 bases). The CDR3 has 14 amino acids. Per the germline V gene, CDR1 is DFQATT and CDR2 is SNEGSKA (reference sequence). Trimming left V 1 base short and J 7 bases short, with 14 bases between. CDR3 DNA sequence: TGCAGTGCTAGAGGCCTAGCTTTGGGAAATGAGCAGTTCTTC. It specifies CSARGLALGNEQFF.

A few counts support this clonotype. The chain is built from TRBV4-3 and TRBJ1-1; 7 nucleotides align to TRBD1. CDR1 LGHNA and CDR2 YSLEER come from the germline V gene. Trimming removed 3 bases from V and 1 base from J; junction bases left unmatched: 5. This CDR3 has 15 residues. CDR3 residues: CASSHQQGRNTEAFF. DNA for the CDR3: TGCGCCAGCAGCCACCAACAGGGGCGGAACACTGAAGCTTTCTTT.

This clonotype was observed a few times. This sequence joins TRBV12-3 or TRBV12-4 and TRBJ2-1; D perhaps matches TRBD1 (5 bases). V lost 3 bases and J 4 bases, leaving 7 bases between the germline ends. The CDR3 runs 13 residues. In DNA, the CDR3 is TGTGCCAGCAGTTTTCAGGGATACAATGAGCAGTTCTTC. Encoded protein: CASSFQGYNEQFF.

This clonotype occurred a few times. This chain uses TRBV7-2 with TRBJ2-1, with D perhaps matching TRBD2 (6 bases). Trimming removed 5 bases at V and 0 bases at J, with 14 bases between. The CDR3 covers 16 residues. The germline gives CDR1 SGHTA, CDR2 FQGNSA. The CDR3 sequence is CASSPERASSYNEQFF. The CDR3 bases are TGTGCCAGCAGCCCGGAGCGGGCTAGCTCCTACAATGAGCAGTTCTTC.

This clonotype was observed a few times. The DNA of the CDR3 is TGTGCCAGCAGTTACTCGATTGCAGAAGCTTTCTTT. Protein product: CASSYSIAEAFF. V is TRBV6-6 and J is TRBJ1-1; D gene uncertain. The CDR3 has 12 amino acids. In germline, CDR1 is MNHNY, CDR2 SVGAGI (reference sequence). The ends were cut back, 0 bases at V and 8 bases at J, with 7 bases in the middle.

This clonotype was picked up one time. The rearrangement uses TRBV7-2 and TRBJ1-4, with TRBD1 matching 10 bases. This CDR3 comprises 15 residues. V shed 3 bases and J 7 bases; nucleotides not matched to a gene: 5. Germline assignment: CDR1 SGHTA and CDR2 FQGNSA. Written as DNA, the CDR3 is TGTGCCAGCAGCTTGCGGACAGGGGGTTTTGAAAAACTGTTTTTT. Protein product: CASSLRTGGFEKLFF.

Comments on this clonotype: One end of the junction varies from germline; a read error may be responsible. This chain joins TRBV29-1 and TRBJ2-2, with TRBD2 identical over 12 bases. The germline V gene has CDR1 SQVTM and CDR2 ANQGSEA. The CDR3 spans 15 residues. The CDR3 protein is CSADPGTSGPGGLFF. CDR3 coding DNA: TGCAGCGCTGACCCCGGGACTAGCGGGCCCGGGGGGCTGTTTTTT.

With respect to this clonotype: A much more abundant neighbour one base away suggests this may be a read error. CDR3 sequence reads: CASSYSETQNSPLHF. In DNA form, the CDR3 reads TGTGCCAGCAGTTACTCCGAGACCCAGAATTCACCCCTCCACTTT. The chain joins TRBV6-5 to TRBJ1-6; D not resolved. Between the trimmed V and J ends, which lost 0 bases and 7 bases, there was a span of 10 bases. The CDR3 is 15 residues long. CDR1 MNHEY and CDR2 SVGAGI come from the germline V gene.